This TCR beta chain was recovered during a study of cytomegalovirus exposure and HLA in healthy donors. General observations from the study: HLA restriction was apparent for most CMV-associated TCR beta chains in a later analysis.

A remark on this clone: Its antigen is currently unknown.

From germline, CDR1 is LNHDA and CDR2 SQIVND (reference sequence). After removal of 3 bases from V and 3 bases from J, the junction contained 8 bases not matched to a gene. This CDR3 spans 15 amino acids. Use of 60 Vbeta and 13 Jbeta primers characterized the PCR. Authors' analysis steps: About 11 million of some 80 million unique TCR beta chains were shared, per a later count. Sequenced by immunoSEQ multiplex PCR; TCRdb stores in-frame clones only, minus some. D and trimming come from the DNA, and the V and J calls and clone size come from that table. The table shows around 140,000 clones, with over 65% occurring only once. There were likely unrecorded immune exposures, though donors were nominally healthy when sampled.

The sequenced material came from PBMCs. The TCR originated in a female donor in good health and CMV-seropositive. The rearrangement joins TRBV19 to TRBJ2-7, with 7 bases fitting TRBD1. This CDR3 is CASSMKEQGFYEQYF. The DNA of the CDR3 is TGTGCCAGTAGTATGAAGGAACAGGGGTTCTACGAGCAGTACTTC. Supplemented by reference TRBV19 and TRBJ2-7, the full variable domain reads DGGITQSPKYLFRKEGQNVTLSCEQNLNHDAMYWYRQDPGQGLRLIYYSQIVNDFQKGDIAEGYSVSREKKESFPLTVTSAQKNPTAFYLCASSMKEQGFYEQYFGPGTRLTVT.